This entry lists 16 T cell receptor beta chains sequenced from one sample in a study of neurological immune-mediated disorders. TCRdb re-called the 5' RACE reads with MiXCR, one entry per CDR3 protein. Of approximately 18,000 distinct CDR3 sequences in the sample, approximately 3.7% were seen once. Sequencing input: CD8+ T cells from blood. These receptors all stem from a woman in her forties in good health.

This clonotype was found many times. The rearrangement uses TRBV10-2 and TRBJ2-1; 7 bases line up with TRBD2. Trimming cost V 3 bases and J 2 bases; bases outside gene matches: 7. The CDR3 loop spans 16 amino acids. The germline V gene has CDR1 WSHSY and CDR2 SAAADI. Here the CDR3 DNA reads TGCGCCAGCAGTGACGTCGGGAGGACTCCCTACAATGAGCAGTTCTTC. Translating it yields CASSDVGRTPYNEQFF.

On this clonotype itself: A much larger clonotype is one base distant, so this may be a read error. This sequence joins TRBV11-2 and TRBJ2-1, with D uncertain. Germline lookup yields CDR1 SGHAT and CDR2 FQNNGV. Trimming took off 1 base at V and 8 bases at J, with 6 bases between the two ends. The CDR3 sequence is 12 residues long. The CDR3, as DNA: TGTGCCAGCAGCTTAGTCATGGATGAGCAGTTCTTC. Its protein product is CASSLVMDEQFF.

This clonotype was counted many times. This chain links TRBV29-1 with TRBJ2-1, with TRBD2 matching 7 bases. The junction had 2 bases not matched to a gene; V was cut back by 4 bases and J by 2 bases. Per germline, CDR1 SQVTM and CDR2 ANQGSEA. The CDR3 is made up of 13 amino acids. CDR3 DNA: TGCAGCGTTGCGGGGAGGGCCTACAATGAGCAGTTCTTC. This encodes CSVAGRAYNEQFF.

This clonotype was seen at least ten times. The chain is built from TRBV5-6 and TRBJ2-5; D gene unclear. The germline V gene encodes CDR1 SGHDT and CDR2 YYEEEE. V was cut by 0 bases and J by 3 bases, with 6 bases left in between. The length of the CDR3 is 13 residues. CDR3 protein: CASSLALEETQYF. CDR3 DNA: TGTGCCAGCAGCTTGGCCCTGGAAGAGACCCAGTACTTC.

This clonotype was seen ten or more times. This chain links TRBV5-1 with TRBJ2-2, with D unclear. The CDR3 is made up of 15 amino acids. Trimming pared 1 base from V and 6 bases from J, leaving 13 bases between. CDR1 is SGHRS and CDR2 is YFSETQ in the germline V gene. The CDR3 loop reads CASSLTFSGAGELFF. Written as DNA, the CDR3 is TGCGCCAGCAGCTTGACTTTTTCCGGCGCCGGGGAGCTGTTTTTT.

This clonotype was seen at least ten times. The chain links TRBV20-1 to TRBJ2-1, with 7 bases aligning to TRBD2. CDR1 and CDR2 from the germline V gene are DFQATT and SNEGSKA (reference sequence). Trimming took 3 bases from V and 4 from J; bases not matched to a gene: 6. The CDR3 loop spans 14 amino acids. CDR3 sequence: CSARSGADYNEQFF. CDR3 bases: TGCAGTGCTAGGAGCGGGGCAGATTACAATGAGCAGTTCTTC.

This clonotype was counted ten times or more. J is TRBJ1-5 and V is TRBV28, with a weak D call TRBD1 (6 bases). The CDR3 has 14 amino acids. Trimming shortened V by 9 bases and J by 1 base, and 13 bases separated the two germline ends. Germline assignment: CDR1 MDHEN and CDR2 SYDVKM. Here the CDR3 DNA reads TGTGCCAGAAAGACAGGTGGAAGCAATCAGCCCCAGCATTTT. Translation: CARKTGGSNQPQHF. Variable domain in full (rest from reference TRBV28 and TRBJ1-5): DVKVTQSSRYLVKRTGEKVFLECVQDMDHENMFWYRQDPGLGLRLIYFSYDVKMKEKGDIPEGYSVSREKKERFSLILESASTNQTSMYLCARKTGGSNQPQHFGDGTRLSIL.

This clonotype has ten or more counts. This chain joins TRBV12-3 or TRBV12-4 and TRBJ1-1, with no clear D. The V gene lost 5 bases and the J gene lost 7 bases, with 11 bases spanning the gap. The CDR3 has 12 residues. CDR3 sequence reads: CASSPNDREAFF. DNA of the CDR3: TGTGCCAGCAGTCCTAACGATCGTGAAGCTTTCTTT.

This clonotype has at least ten counts. The V call is TRBV11-2, the J call TRBJ2-7; 7 nucleotides align to TRBD2. V gave up 3 bases and J gave up 0 bases; unmatched junction bases: 8. The CDR3 is 16 residues long. Germline V lookup: CDR1 SGHAT, CDR2 FQNNGV. CDR3 coding DNA: TGTGCCAGCAGCTTCCCCTCCAGGGAGGGCTCCTACGAGCAGTACTTC. Translating gives CASSFPSREGSYEQYF.

This clonotype was observed many times. This rearrangement joins TRBV5-6 to TRBJ2-1; possible D gene TRBD1, 6 bases. Per germline, CDR1 SGHDT and CDR2 YYEEEE. Trimming cost V 0 bases and J 7 bases, with 17 bases left between them. CDR3 length equals 16 residues. The CDR3 is CASSLDGAFRGNEQFF. Here the CDR3 DNA reads TGTGCCAGCAGCTTGGATGGTGCTTTTAGGGGGAATGAGCAGTTCTTC.

This clonotype was detected many times. This chain links TRBV10-3 with TRBJ2-1, with 10 nucleotides matching TRBD2. The CDR3 is made up of 16 amino acids. V trimming: 2 bases; J trimming: 6 bases; junction bases outside the gene matches: 7. Germline values: CDR1 ENHRY, CDR2 SYGVKD. CDR3 DNA sequence: TGTGCCATCAGTGAGACCCTAGCGGGAGTATCCAATGAGCAGTTCTTC. Translation: CAISETLAGVSNEQFF.

This clonotype was seen ten or more times. This chain links TRBV21-1 with TRBJ1-5; the D call TRBD1 from the table was never checked on the DNA. TRBV21-1 is an annotated pseudogene. CDR3 size: 13 residues. The CDR3 spells CASSKETGQPQHF. Written as DNA, the CDR3 is TGTGCCAGCAGCAAAGAGACAGGGCAGCCCCAGCATTTT.

This clonotype was recorded at least ten times. The chain uses TRBV5-1 and TRBJ2-7; TRBD2 agrees at 12 bases. The CDR3 contains 15 residues. V lost 4 bases to trimming and J lost 5 bases; unmatched junction nucleotides: 7. Germline CDR1 reads SGHRS; CDR2 reads YFSETQ. The CDR3 DNA reads as TGCGCCAGCAGCCCTAGCGGGAGGGATGGGGACGAGCAGTACTTC. Protein product: CASSPSGRDGDEQYF.

This clonotype was detected many times. The chain couples TRBV20-1 to TRBJ2-7, with 8 nucleotides matching TRBD2. The CDR3 sequence is 15 residues long. CDR1 DFQATT and CDR2 SNEGSKA come from the germline V gene (reference sequence). Trimming cost V 0 bases and J 5 bases; bases outside gene matches: 9. The CDR3 nucleotides are TGCAGTGCTAGAGACAAGGGACTAGATCATCACGAGCAGTACTTC. It is translated as CSARDKGLDHHEQYF.

Ten or more counts support this clonotype. The chain links TRBV10-3 to TRBJ2-3; 10 nucleotides line up with TRBD2. Losses at the gene ends were 7 bases for V and 0 bases for J; bases not matched to a gene: 4. The CDR3 loop spans 15 amino acids. The V gene's germline CDR1 is ENHRY and CDR2 SYGVKD. The CDR3 region is CAIMTTSGSTDTQYF. CDR3 bases: TGTGCCATCATGACGACTAGCGGGAGCACAGATACGCAGTATTTT.

This clonotype came up many times. This chain links TRBV12-3 or TRBV12-4 with TRBJ2-5; D could derive from TRBD1 or TRBD2 (5 bases each). The length of the CDR3 is 14 residues. The V end lost 6 bases, the J end lost 7 bases, and 18 bases lay between the germline ends. CDR3 bases: TGTGCCAGCAGATTTCCGGGGCGCGACAGGACCCAGTACTTC. Amino acids: CASRFPGRDRTQYF.